A single sample is the source of the 22 T cell receptor beta chains below, sequenced in a study of T-cell memory formation after mild COVID-19. A single record per CDR3 protein comes from TCRdb applying MiXCR to the 5' RACE reads. Of about 600,000 distinct CDR3 sequences detected, less than 25% appear once; the ten largest clones hold 7.5% to 9.5%. Material: PBMCs or a T cell subset sorted from them (not recorded which). These receptors were obtained from an adult woman who had mild COVID-19 (a few samples of this study predate the infection). Cell type and time point are not known.

The chain is built from TRBV30 and TRBJ2-2; no definite D call. V was pared by 2 bases and J by 2 bases, with 12 bases between. CDR3 size: 15 residues. CDR1 is GTSNPN, CDR2 SVGIG, per germline (reference sequence). The CDR3 reads CAWSPRGANTGELFF. CDR3 bases: TGTGCCTGGAGTCCCCGAGGAGCAAACACCGGGGAGCTGTTTTTT. Combining the CDR3 with reference TRBV30 and TRBJ2-2 gives the whole variable domain SQTIHQWPATLVQPVGSPLSLECTVEGTSNPNLYWYRQAAGRGLQLLFYSVGIGQISSEVPQNLSASRPQDRQFILSSKKLLLSDSGFYLCAWSPRGANTGELFFGEGSRLTVL.

V gene TRBV29-1 combines with J gene TRBJ2-7; 8 nucleotides line up with TRBD2. Germline trimming cut 1 base from V and 3 bases from J; bases unmatched to any gene: 8. This CDR3 contains 15 residues. Germline V lookup: CDR1 SQVTM, CDR2 ANQGSEA. The CDR3 is CSVEGVTSESYEQYF. The CDR3 coding sequence is TGCAGCGTTGAAGGTGTGACTAGCGAAAGCTACGAGCAGTACTTC.

V is TRBV18 and J is TRBJ2-7; weak D call: TRBD1 (5 bases). The CDR3 has 14 residues. Trimming took 8 bases from V and 0 from J, leaving 14 bases between them. Germline CDR1 reads KGHSH; CDR2 reads LQKENI. The CDR3: CASSPGQTSYEQYF. The CDR3 DNA follows: TGTGCCAGCAGCCCTGGACAAACCTCCTACGAGCAGTACTTC. Supplemented by reference TRBV18 and TRBJ2-7, the full variable domain reads NAGVMQNPRHLVRRRGQEARLRCSPMKGHSHVYWYRQLPEEGLKFMVYLQKENIIDESGMPKERFSAEFPKEGPSILRIQQVVRGDSAAYFCASSPGQTSYEQYFGPGTRLTVT.

This clonotype showed up just a few times. The chain recombines TRBV6-5 with TRBJ2-5, with 13 bases aligning to TRBD2. Looked up from germline, CDR1 is MNHEY and CDR2 is SVGAGI. The CDR3 sequence is 16 residues long. Losses at the gene ends were 6 bases for V and 3 bases for J; bases not matched to a gene: 7. CDR3 amino acids: CASRLTSGRAKETQYF. CDR3 nucleotide sequence: TGTGCCAGCAGACTAACTAGCGGGAGGGCAAAAGAGACCCAGTACTTC.

The chain carries TRBV6-2 or TRBV6-3 and TRBJ2-2; no firm D call. The CDR3 runs 13 residues. With 1 base removed from V and 2 bases from J, the gap between germline ends came to 2 bases. Germline V gene lookup returns CDR1 MNHEY and CDR2 SVGEGT. CDR3 bases: TGTGCCAGCAGTTACTTTAACACCGGGGAGCTGTTTTTT. Translating gives CASSYFNTGELFF.

The chain carries TRBV4-2 and TRBJ2-1; maybe TRBD1 (6 bases). The ends were cut back, 4 bases at V and 6 bases at J, with 16 bases in the middle. The CDR3 consists of 15 residues. Germline CDR1 LGHNA, CDR2 YNFKEQ. CDR3 bases: TGTGCCAGCAGCCCCCCGGGTGCAGGGGTCAATGAGCAGTTCTTC. Amino acid sequence: CASSPPGAGVNEQFF.

This clonotype showed up many times. CDR3: CASSQDWYQETQYF. DNA of the CDR3: TGCGCCAGCAGCCAAGACTGGTACCAAGAGACCCAGTACTTC. The V call is TRBV4-3, the J call TRBJ2-5; D gene unclear. Germline V lookup: CDR1 LGHNA, CDR2 YSLEER. This CDR3 is 14 amino acids long. Trimming stripped 0 bases from V and 0 bases from J, with 5 bases between.

In this sample, this clonotype turned up a few times. This chain connects TRBV12-3 or TRBV12-4 to TRBJ1-6; the D gene is possibly TRBD1 (5 bases). CDR3 size: 17 residues. Trimming left V 4 bases short and J 9 bases short, with 22 bases between. The CDR3 loop is CASSSDPGRRPSSPLHF. In DNA, the CDR3 is TGTGCCAGCAGTTCGGACCCGGGACGCCGCCCGAGTTCACCCCTCCACTTT.

This clonotype was counted once. The genes are TRBV6-5 and TRBJ1-4, with D tentatively TRBD1 (5 bases). The V end lost 4 bases, the J end lost 4 bases, and 10 bases lay between the germline ends. Per the germline V gene, CDR1 is MNHEY and CDR2 is SVGAGI. This CDR3 spans 14 amino acids. CDR3: CASSFRDYNEKLFF. CDR3 sequence (DNA): TGTGCCAGCAGTTTCCGGGACTATAATGAAAAACTGTTTTTT.

The chain combines TRBV4-1 with TRBJ1-5; D possibly corresponds to TRBD1 (5 bases). CDR1 MGHRA and CDR2 YSYEKL come from the germline V gene. Trimming left V 0 bases short and J 6 bases short, with 21 bases between. The CDR3 spans 18 residues. CDR3 region: CASSQDPGPAGNTQPQHF. The CDR3 region has the DNA TGCGCCAGCAGCCAAGATCCAGGCCCCGCAGGGAACACTCAGCCCCAGCATTTT.

CDR3 nucleotides: TGTGCCAGCAGCTGGGGAGACAGGGCGCGCTCCTACGAGCAGTACTTC. Translating gives CASSWGDRARSYEQYF. J is TRBJ2-7 and V is TRBV11-2; 7 nucleotides align to TRBD1. Germline CDR1 reads SGHAT; CDR2 reads FQNNGV. V trimming: 4 bases; J trimming: 0 bases; junction bases outside the gene matches: 9. This CDR3 contains 16 residues.

This clonotype was recorded once. The chain combines TRBV29-1 with TRBJ1-1; D remains ambiguous. The CDR3 is made up of 15 amino acids. The germline V and J ends were trimmed by 7 bases and 4 bases, with 22 bases remaining between them. Per the germline V gene, CDR1 is SQVTM and CDR2 is ANQGSEA. Written as DNA, the CDR3 is TGCAGCGGCCGGCCGGGGTCCTCGGGGAGCACTGAAGCTTTCTTT. Its translation is CSGRPGSSGSTEAFF.

This clonotype showed up just a few times. V gene TRBV5-1 combines with J gene TRBJ2-7; perhaps TRBD1 as D (5 bases). Between the trimmed V and J ends, which lost 4 bases and 2 bases, there was a span of 10 bases. Germline V CDR1 and CDR2: SGHRS, YFSETQ. The CDR3 is 13 residues long. DNA of the CDR3: TGCGCCAGCAGCATCAGGGATACCTACGAGCAGTACTTC. It encodes CASSIRDTYEQYF.

The chain joins TRBV24-1 to TRBJ2-1; 10 bases map to TRBD2. The CDR3 has 16 residues. Germline V CDR1 and CDR2: KGHDR, SFDVKD. Trimming took 3 bases from V and 5 from J; bases not matched to a gene: 6. The CDR3: CATSDRTSGAHNEQFF. Written as DNA, the CDR3 is TGTGCCACCAGTGATAGAACTAGCGGGGCCCACAATGAGCAGTTCTTC.

This clonotype was seen only a few times. The chain combines TRBV6-1 with TRBJ1-2, with TRBD1 matching 10 bases. CDR3 length equals 16 residues. Germline V gene data show CDR1 as MNHNS and CDR2 as SASEGT. V lost 1 base, J lost 6 bases, and 8 bases stayed unmatched. The CDR3 protein is CASSEGLRTGGNGYTF. In DNA form, the CDR3 reads TGTGCCAGCAGTGAAGGGCTGCGGACAGGGGGAAATGGCTACACCTTC.

In its sample, this clonotype was seen a few times. The V call is TRBV20-1, the J call TRBJ2-1; tentatively, D is TRBD1 or TRBD2 (5 bases each). Per germline, CDR1 DFQATT and CDR2 SNEGSKA (reference sequence). The CDR3 totals 11 residues. The germline V and J ends were trimmed by 4 bases and 7 bases, with 8 bases remaining between them. The CDR3 nucleotides are TGCAGTGCTACGGGGCCGAATGAGCAGTTCTTC. This gives the protein CSATGPNEQFF.

V and J are TRBV24-1 and TRBJ2-2; D is undetermined. The V end lost 2 bases, the J end lost 3 bases, and 18 bases lay between the germline ends. The CDR3 loop spans 18 amino acids. The germline CDR1 and CDR2 sequences are KGHDR and SFDVKD. The CDR3 region is CATSDSQRTAGHTGELFF. The CDR3 nucleotides are TGTGCCACCAGTGATTCCCAGAGGACGGCCGGGCACACCGGGGAGCTGTTTTTT.

The chain employs TRBV5-6 and TRBJ2-6; D is unclear. Deletions cut 0 bases from V and 0 bases from J, with 10 bases between. Per germline, CDR1 SGHDT and CDR2 YYEEEE. This CDR3 has 17 residues. The CDR3 coding sequence is TGTGCCAGCAGCTTGGCAAACAGTAACTCTGGGGCCAACGTCCTGACTTTC. Translation gives CASSLANSNSGANVLTF.

This chain uses TRBV12-3 or TRBV12-4 with TRBJ2-7; D gene ambiguous. Between the trimmed V and J ends, which lost 6 bases and 0 bases, there was a span of 12 bases. This CDR3 spans 14 amino acids. Here the CDR3 reads CASSRAGNSYEQYF. The CDR3 DNA reads as TGTGCCAGCAGCCGCGCCGGCAACTCCTACGAGCAGTACTTC.

The chain has TRBV6-5 and TRBJ1-1; 8 nucleotides line up with TRBD1. The CDR3 runs 13 residues. V dropped 8 bases and J dropped 5; count of bases not matched to a gene: 7. Germline V CDR1 and CDR2: MNHEY, SVGAGI. The CDR3: CASRTGIYTEAFF. As DNA, the CDR3 is TGTGCCAGCCGGACAGGGATTTATACTGAAGCTTTCTTT.

The CDR3 DNA reads as TGCAGTGCTAGAGAAGGGGGTGCGTTCAGGGCCGACGGCGAGCAGTACTTC. As protein: CSAREGGAFRADGEQYF. This chain connects TRBV20-1 to TRBJ2-7, with D possibly matching TRBD1 (6 bases). In germline, CDR1 is DFQATT, CDR2 SNEGSKA (reference sequence). The CDR3 is 17 residues long. Trimming stripped 0 bases from V and 6 bases from J, with 24 bases between.

This clonotype came up a few times. V is TRBV19 and J is TRBJ1-1; no definite D call. The germline V gene has CDR1 LNHDA and CDR2 SQIVND (reference sequence). The V end lost 4 bases, the J end lost 4 bases, and 13 bases lay between the germline ends. CDR3 length: 14 amino acids. CDR3 coding DNA: TGTGCCAGTAGTAGAGGGAAACGAGGCACTGAAGCTTTCTTT. Amino acid sequence: CASSRGKRGTEAFF.